This T cell receptor beta chain was recovered during a study of blood T cell repertoires in COVID-19. Those enrolled, adults aged roughly 18 to 95 years, came from fewer than 25 US areas. Researchers sorted participants into cohorts using their self-reported clinical history. Sequencing used immunoSEQ multiplex PCR; TCRdb keeps in-frame clones, though not all of them. The sample lists under 200,000 clones; 70% to 90% were seen once. Sequencing was done on a sample of PBMCs or T cells enriched from blood (not recorded which). This sequence originates from a woman between 18 and 29 years old who had recovered from COVID-19.

The CDR3 DNA reads TGTGCCAGCAGCCAAGTTGTTAGCGGGACCCATCGGAATGAGCAGTTCTTC. Translation gives CASSQVVSGTHRNEQFF. The chain uses TRBV3-1 (or the pseudogene TRBV3-2) and TRBJ2-1; 8 nucleotides align to TRBD2. Losses at the gene ends were 1 base for V and 7 bases for J; bases not matched to a gene: 12. Germline V gives CDR1 LGHDT, CDR2 YNNKEL (reference sequence). The CDR3 sequence is 17 residues long.